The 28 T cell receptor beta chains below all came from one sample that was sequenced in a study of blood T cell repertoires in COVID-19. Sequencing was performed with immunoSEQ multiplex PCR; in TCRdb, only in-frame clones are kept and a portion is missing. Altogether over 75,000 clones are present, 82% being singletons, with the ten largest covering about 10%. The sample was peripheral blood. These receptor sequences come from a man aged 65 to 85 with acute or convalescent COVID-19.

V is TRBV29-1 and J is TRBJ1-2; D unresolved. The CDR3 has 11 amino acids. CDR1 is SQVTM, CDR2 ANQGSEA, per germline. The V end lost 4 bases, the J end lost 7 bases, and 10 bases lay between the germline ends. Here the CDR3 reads CSVVFGFGYTF. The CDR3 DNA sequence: TGCAGCGTTGTGTTCGGGTTTGGCTACACCTTC.

DNA for the CDR3: TGTGCCAGCAGCCTGGGACAGGGTTGGCTAAGTTCACCCCTCCACTTT. Residues: CASSLGQGWLSSPLHF. This chain connects TRBV5-4 to TRBJ1-6, with 9 bases lining up with TRBD1. The germline V gene encodes CDR1 SGHNT and CDR2 YYREEE (reference sequence). V trimming: 4 bases; J trimming: 9 bases; junction bases outside the gene matches: 11. The CDR3 totals 16 residues.

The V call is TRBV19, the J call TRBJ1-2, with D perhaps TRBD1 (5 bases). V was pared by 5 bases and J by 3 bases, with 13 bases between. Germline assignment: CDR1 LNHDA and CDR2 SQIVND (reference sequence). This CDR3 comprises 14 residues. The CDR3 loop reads CASSGHSSYYGYTF. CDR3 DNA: TGTGCCAGTAGTGGACACTCGTCATACTATGGCTACACCTTC.

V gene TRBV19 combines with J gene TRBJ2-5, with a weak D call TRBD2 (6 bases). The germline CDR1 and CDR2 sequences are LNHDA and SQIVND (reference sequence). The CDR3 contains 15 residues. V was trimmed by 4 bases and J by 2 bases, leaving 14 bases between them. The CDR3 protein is CASSSRSGTQETQYF. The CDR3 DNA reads TGTGCCAGTAGTAGTAGGTCCGGGACTCAAGAGACCCAGTACTTC.

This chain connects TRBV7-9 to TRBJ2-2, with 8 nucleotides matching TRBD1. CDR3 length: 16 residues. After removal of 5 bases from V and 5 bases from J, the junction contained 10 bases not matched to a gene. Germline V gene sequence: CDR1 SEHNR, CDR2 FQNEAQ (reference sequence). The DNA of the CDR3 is TGTGCCAGCAGCCCTACCGAAACAGGGGGAACCGGGGAGCTGTTTTTT. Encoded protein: CASSPTETGGTGELFF.

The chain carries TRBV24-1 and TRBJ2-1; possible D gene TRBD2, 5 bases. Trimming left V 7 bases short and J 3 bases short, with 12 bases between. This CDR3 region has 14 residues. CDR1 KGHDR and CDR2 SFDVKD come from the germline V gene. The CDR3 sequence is CATSVEANYNEQFF. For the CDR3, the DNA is TGTGCCACCAGCGTGGAGGCCAACTACAATGAGCAGTTCTTC.

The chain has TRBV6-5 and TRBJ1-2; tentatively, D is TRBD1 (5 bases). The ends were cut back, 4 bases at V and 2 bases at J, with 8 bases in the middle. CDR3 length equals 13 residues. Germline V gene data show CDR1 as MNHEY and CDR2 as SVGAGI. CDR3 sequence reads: CASSSAGNYGYTF. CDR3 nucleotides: TGTGCCAGCAGTTCGGCAGGGAACTATGGCTACACCTTC.

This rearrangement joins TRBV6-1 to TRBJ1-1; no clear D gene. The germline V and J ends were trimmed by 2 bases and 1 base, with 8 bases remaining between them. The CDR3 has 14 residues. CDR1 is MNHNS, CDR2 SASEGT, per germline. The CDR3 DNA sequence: TGTGCCAGCAGTGAAACCCCGAGGAACACTGAAGCTTTCTTT. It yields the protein CASSETPRNTEAFF.

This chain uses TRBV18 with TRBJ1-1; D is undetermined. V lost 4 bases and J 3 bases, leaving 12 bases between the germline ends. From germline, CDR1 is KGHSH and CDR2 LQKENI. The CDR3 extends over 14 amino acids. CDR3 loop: CASSLIPGDTEAFF. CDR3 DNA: TGTGCCAGCTCACTTATCCCGGGTGACACTGAAGCTTTCTTT.

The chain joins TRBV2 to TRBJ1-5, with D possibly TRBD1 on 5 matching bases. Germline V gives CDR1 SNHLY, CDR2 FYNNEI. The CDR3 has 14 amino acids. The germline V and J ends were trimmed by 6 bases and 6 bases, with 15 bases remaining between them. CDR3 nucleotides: TGTGCCAGCAGAACAGGAGCCTGGGGTCAGCCCCAGCATTTT. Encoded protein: CASRTGAWGQPQHF. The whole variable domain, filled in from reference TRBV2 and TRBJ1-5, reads EPEVTQTPSHQVTQMGQEVILRCVPISNHLYFYWYRQILGQKVEFLVSFYNNEISEKSEIFDDQFSVERPDGSNFTLKIRSTKLEDSAMYFCASRTGAWGQPQHFGDGTRLSIL.

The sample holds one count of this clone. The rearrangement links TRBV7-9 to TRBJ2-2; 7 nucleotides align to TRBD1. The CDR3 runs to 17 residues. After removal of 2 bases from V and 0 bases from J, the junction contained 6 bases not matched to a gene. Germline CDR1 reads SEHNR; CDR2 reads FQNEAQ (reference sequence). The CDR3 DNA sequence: TGTGCCAGCAGCTTACCCAAGACAGGGACGAACACCGGGGAGCTGTTTTTT. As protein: CASSLPKTGTNTGELFF.

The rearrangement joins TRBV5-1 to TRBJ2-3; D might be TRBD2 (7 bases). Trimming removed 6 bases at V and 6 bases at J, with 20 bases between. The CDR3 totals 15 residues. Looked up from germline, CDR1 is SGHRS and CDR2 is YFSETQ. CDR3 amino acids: CASIEGGGRGDTQYF. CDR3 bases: TGCGCCAGCATCGAAGGCGGGGGAAGGGGGGATACGCAGTATTTT.

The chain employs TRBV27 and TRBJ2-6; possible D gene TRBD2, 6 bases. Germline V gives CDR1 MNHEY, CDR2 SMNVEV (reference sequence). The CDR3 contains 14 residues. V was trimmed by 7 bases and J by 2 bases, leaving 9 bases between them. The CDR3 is CASTRGTGANVLTF. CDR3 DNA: TGTGCCAGCACCCGGGGGACTGGGGCCAACGTCCTGACTTTC.

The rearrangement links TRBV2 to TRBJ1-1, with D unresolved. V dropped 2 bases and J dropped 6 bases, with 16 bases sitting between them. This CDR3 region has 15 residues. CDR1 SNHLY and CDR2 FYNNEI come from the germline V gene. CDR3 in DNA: TGTGCCAGCAGTGAATCGAGTGGGCGCGTATCTGAAGCTTTCTTT. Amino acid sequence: CASSESSGRVSEAFF.

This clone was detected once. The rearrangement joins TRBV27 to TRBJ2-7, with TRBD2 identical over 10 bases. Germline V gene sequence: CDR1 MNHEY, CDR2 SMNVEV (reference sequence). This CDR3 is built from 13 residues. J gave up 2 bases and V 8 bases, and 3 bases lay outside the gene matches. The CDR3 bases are TGTGCCAGCGCCCTAGCGGGGGCCTACGAGCAGTACTTC. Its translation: CASALAGAYEQYF.

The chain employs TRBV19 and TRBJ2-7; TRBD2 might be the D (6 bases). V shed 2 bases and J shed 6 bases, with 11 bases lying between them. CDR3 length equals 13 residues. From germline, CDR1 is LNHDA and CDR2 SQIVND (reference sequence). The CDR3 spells CASSITGSLEQYF. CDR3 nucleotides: TGTGCCAGTAGTATAACCGGGAGTCTCGAGCAGTACTTC.

CDR3 sequence reads: CASSGNATSLATNHEKLFF. In nucleotides, the CDR3 is TGTGCCAGCAGCGGCAACGCGACGTCGCTCGCAACTAATCATGAAAAACTGTTTTTT. The chain links TRBV6-4 to TRBJ1-4; D is unresolved. CDR3 length: 19 amino acids. V lost 6 bases and J lost 6, with 29 bases in between. The V gene's germline CDR1 is MRHNA and CDR2 SNTAGT.

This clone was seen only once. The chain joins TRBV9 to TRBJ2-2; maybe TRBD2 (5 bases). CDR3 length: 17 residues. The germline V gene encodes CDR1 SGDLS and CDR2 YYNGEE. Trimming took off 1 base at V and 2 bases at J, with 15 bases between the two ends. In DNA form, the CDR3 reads TGTGCCAGCAGCGTATGGGCCCTCGGAGGCAACACCGGGGAGCTGTTTTTT. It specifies CASSVWALGGNTGELFF.

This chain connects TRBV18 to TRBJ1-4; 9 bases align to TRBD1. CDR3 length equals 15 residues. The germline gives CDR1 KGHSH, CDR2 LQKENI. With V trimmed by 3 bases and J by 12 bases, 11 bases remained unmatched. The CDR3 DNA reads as TGTGCCAGCTCACCCGACAGGGGGACGACGATGGAACTGTTTTTT. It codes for CASSPDRGTTMELFF. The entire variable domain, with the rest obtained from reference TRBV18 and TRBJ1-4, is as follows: NAGVMQNPRHLVRRRGQEARLRCSPMKGHSHVYWYRQLPEEGLKFMVYLQKENIIDESGMPKERFSAEFPKEGPSILRIQQVVRGDSAAYFCASSPDRGTTMELFFGSGTQLSVL.

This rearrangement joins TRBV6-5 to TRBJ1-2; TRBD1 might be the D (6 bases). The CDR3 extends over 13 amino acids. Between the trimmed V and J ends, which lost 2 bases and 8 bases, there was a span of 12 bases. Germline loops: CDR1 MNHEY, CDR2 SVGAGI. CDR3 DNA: TGTGCCAGCAGTTACGAGGGGGGGAGCGGCTACACCTTC. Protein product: CASSYEGGSGYTF.

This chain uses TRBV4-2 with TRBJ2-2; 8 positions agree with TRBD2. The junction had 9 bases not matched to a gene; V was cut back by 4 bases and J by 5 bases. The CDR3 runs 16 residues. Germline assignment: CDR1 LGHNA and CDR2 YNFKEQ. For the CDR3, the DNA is TGTGCCAGCAGCCCCAAAAGGGCTAGCGGGACCGGGGAGCTGTTTTTT. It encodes CASSPKRASGTGELFF.

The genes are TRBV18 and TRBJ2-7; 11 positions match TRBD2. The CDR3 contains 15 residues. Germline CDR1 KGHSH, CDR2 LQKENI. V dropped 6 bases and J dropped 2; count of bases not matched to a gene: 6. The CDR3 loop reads CASSRGLAETYEQYF. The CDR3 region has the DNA TGTGCCAGCTCCCGGGGACTAGCGGAAACCTACGAGCAGTACTTC.

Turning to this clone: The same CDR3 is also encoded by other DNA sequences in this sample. Here the CDR3 reads CSVREGAGQPQHF. DNA for the CDR3: TGCAGCGTCCGGGAGGGGGCCGGTCAGCCCCAGCATTTT. V is TRBV29-1 and J is TRBJ1-5, with TRBD1 matching 7 bases. After removal of 6 bases from V and 6 bases from J, the junction contained 8 bases not matched to a gene. CDR1 and CDR2 from the germline V gene are SQVTM and ANQGSEA. CDR3 length: 13 residues.

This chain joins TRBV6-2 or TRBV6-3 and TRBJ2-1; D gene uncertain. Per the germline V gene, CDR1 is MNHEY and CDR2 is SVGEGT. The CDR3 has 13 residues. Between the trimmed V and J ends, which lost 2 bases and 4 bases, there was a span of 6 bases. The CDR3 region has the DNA TGTGCCAGCAGTTACGAGCCATACAATGAGCAGTTCTTC. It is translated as CASSYEPYNEQFF.

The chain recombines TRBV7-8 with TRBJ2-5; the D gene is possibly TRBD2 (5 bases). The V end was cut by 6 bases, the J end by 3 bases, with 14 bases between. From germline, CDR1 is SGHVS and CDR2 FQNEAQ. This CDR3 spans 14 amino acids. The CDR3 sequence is CASSPLEGKETQYF. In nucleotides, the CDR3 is TGTGCCAGCAGTCCCCTTGAGGGTAAAGAGACCCAGTACTTC.

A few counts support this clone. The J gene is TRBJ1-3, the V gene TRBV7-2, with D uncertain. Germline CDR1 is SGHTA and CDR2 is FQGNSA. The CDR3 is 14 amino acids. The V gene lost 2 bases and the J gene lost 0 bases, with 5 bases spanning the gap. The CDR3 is CASSLSISGNTIYF. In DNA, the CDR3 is TGTGCCAGCAGCTTATCCATCTCTGGAAACACCATATATTTT.

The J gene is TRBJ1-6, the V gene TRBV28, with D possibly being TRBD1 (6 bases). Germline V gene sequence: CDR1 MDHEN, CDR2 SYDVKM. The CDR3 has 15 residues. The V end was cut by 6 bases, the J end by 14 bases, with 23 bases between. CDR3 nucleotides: TGTGCCAGCAGCTCCAGACAGAGCCAGGGGTTTGCCCTCCACTTT. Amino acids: CASSSRQSQGFALHF.

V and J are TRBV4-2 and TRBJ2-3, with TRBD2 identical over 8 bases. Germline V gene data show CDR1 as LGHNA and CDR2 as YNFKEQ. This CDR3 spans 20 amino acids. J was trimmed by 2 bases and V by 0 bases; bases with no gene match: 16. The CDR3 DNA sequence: TGTGCCAGCAGCCAAGAGGGGAGAGTTATGGTAGCGGGGCTCACAGATACGCAGTATTTT. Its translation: CASSQEGRVMVAGLTDTQYF.